These 32 T cell receptor beta chains share one sample of origin, sequenced in a study of beta chain features in type 1 diabetes. Study-wide results and caveats: Moderate but significant shortening of TCRB CDR3s was recorded in all four CD4+ subsets from Type 1 diabetes patients.

Expressed TCRB transcripts were sequenced because the isolated RNA had all been reverse transcribed beforehand. TCRdb keeps only in-frame clones here, not all; method: immunoSEQ multiplex PCR. The sample yields approximately 43,000 clones, over 50% seen once. Antigens for these TCRs are unknown. The sequencing input was Tregs from blood. Receptors were obtained from a man aged 30 to 39 with type 1 diabetes. Some clones in this sample may be carry-over from other donors' samples.

On this clone itself: An end of the junction does not agree with germline; a read error may underlie this. The chain links TRBV14 to TRBJ1-1; D gene unclear. Germline V CDR1 and CDR2: SGHDN, FVKESK. The length of the CDR3 is 13 residues. CDR3 sequence reads: CASREQMNTGAFF. The CDR3, as DNA: TGTGCCAGCAGGGAACAGATGAACACTGGAGCTTTCTTT. Together with reference TRBV14 and TRBJ1-1, the CDR3 gives the full variable domain: EAGVTQFPSHSVIEKGQTVTLRCDPISGHDNLYWYRRVMGKEIKFLLHFVKESKQDESGMPNNRFLAERTGGTYSTLKVQPAELEDSGVYFCASREQMNTGAFFGQGTRLTVV.

The chain links TRBV28 to TRBJ1-2, with D perhaps matching TRBD1 (5 bases). Trimming cost V 5 bases and J 8 bases, with 12 bases left between them. This CDR3 contains 12 residues. Germline CDR1 MDHEN, CDR2 SYDVKM. This CDR3 reads CASSEGVLGYTF. The DNA of the CDR3 is TGTGCCAGCAGTGAAGGGGTCTTGGGCTACACCTTC.

This clone showed up just a few times. The chain uses TRBV10-3 and TRBJ1-1; D is undetermined. Germline CDR1 and CDR2: ENHRY and SYGVKD. Trimming took 4 bases from V and 2 from J, leaving 8 bases between them. The CDR3 is made up of 13 amino acids. The CDR3 DNA sequence: TGTGCCATCAGTGGAGGGCCAAACACTGAAGCTTTCTTT. Translation gives CAISGGPNTEAFF.

The chain links TRBV6-5 to TRBJ1-2, with a weak D call TRBD1 (5 bases). Between the trimmed V and J ends, which lost 0 bases and 8 bases, there was a span of 10 bases. The CDR3 has 13 residues. CDR1 is MNHEY, CDR2 SVGAGI, per germline. CDR3 in amino acids: CASSYSGRGGYTF. Here the CDR3 DNA reads TGTGCCAGCAGTTACTCAGGGCGGGGGGGCTACACCTTC.

This sequence joins TRBV7-9 and TRBJ2-1; D is uncertain. CDR1 SEHNR and CDR2 FQNEAQ come from the germline V gene (reference sequence). V was clipped by 3 bases and J by 9 bases, with 9 bases between them. This CDR3 comprises 12 residues. CDR3 sequence: CASSFFTGEQFF. The DNA of the CDR3 is TGTGCCAGCAGCTTCTTCACCGGTGAGCAGTTCTTC.

The chain couples TRBV19 to TRBJ2-7, with TRBD2 matching 7 bases. The CDR3 is 16 residues long. The V and J ends lost 3 bases and 3 bases, in that order; junction bases with no gene match: 11. Germline V gene data show CDR1 as LNHDA and CDR2 as SQIVND (reference sequence). This chain's CDR3 is CASSMRRSGDDYEQYF. CDR3 nucleotides: TGTGCCAGTAGTATGCGGAGGAGCGGGGACGACTACGAGCAGTACTTC.

This rearrangement joins TRBV2 to TRBJ1-5, with 7 bases matching TRBD1. This CDR3 region has 16 residues. Losses at the gene ends were 6 bases for V and 2 bases for J; bases not matched to a gene: 10. Germline assignment: CDR1 SNHLY and CDR2 FYNNEI. CDR3 amino acids: CASSSWTGGGNQPQHF. In nucleotides, the CDR3 is TGTGCCAGCAGCTCGTGGACAGGTGGGGGCAATCAGCCCCAGCATTTT.

The V and J genes are TRBV28 and TRBJ2-1, with D perhaps TRBD1 (6 bases). Germline assignment: CDR1 MDHEN and CDR2 SYDVKM. V was clipped by 8 bases and J by 7 bases, with 15 bases between them. This CDR3 spans 13 amino acids. CDR3 sequence: CASFRGQGNEQFF. In DNA, the CDR3 is TGTGCCAGCTTCAGGGGTCAAGGGAATGAGCAGTTCTTC. Looking up the rest from reference TRBV28 and TRBJ2-1 gives the full variable domain: DVKVTQSSRYLVKRTGEKVFLECVQDMDHENMFWYRQDPGLGLRLIYFSYDVKMKEKGDIPEGYSVSREKKERFSLILESASTNQTSMYLCASFRGQGNEQFFGPGTRLTVL.

This rearrangement joins TRBV2 to TRBJ1-1; TRBD1 aligns across 12 bases. After removal of 4 bases from V and 4 bases from J, the junction contained 4 bases not matched to a gene. This CDR3 has 15 residues. Germline V gene lookup returns CDR1 SNHLY and CDR2 FYNNEI. The CDR3 sequence is CASSGDRGRSTEAFF. The CDR3 DNA reads as TGTGCCAGCAGTGGGGACAGGGGGCGGAGCACTGAAGCTTTCTTT.

The chain employs TRBV6-5 and TRBJ2-7, with 10 bases that match TRBD1. This CDR3 is built from 15 residues. The germline V gene has CDR1 MNHEY and CDR2 SVGAGI. V shed 6 bases and J 3 bases; nucleotides not matched to a gene: 8. CDR3 region: CASRSPGQGFYEQYF. The CDR3, as DNA: TGTGCCAGCAGGAGCCCGGGACAGGGGTTCTACGAGCAGTACTTC.

Remarks on this clone: The same CDR3 arises from other DNA sequences in this sample as well. The rearrangement uses TRBV7-9 and TRBJ1-2; no clear D gene. Trimming shortened V by 5 bases and J by 0 bases, and 10 bases separated the two germline ends. The V gene's germline CDR1 is SEHNR and CDR2 FQNEAQ (reference sequence). The CDR3 has 14 amino acids. CDR3 loop: CASSANVANYGYTF. CDR3 nucleotide sequence: TGTGCCAGCAGCGCCAACGTAGCTAACTATGGCTACACCTTC.

The chain combines TRBV5-6 with TRBJ2-5; D is perhaps TRBD1 (5 bases). V was cut by 0 bases and J by 5 bases, with 14 bases left in between. The CDR3 has 15 residues. Germline values: CDR1 SGHDT, CDR2 YYEEEE. CDR3 residues: CASSLVRRAGETQYF. CDR3 DNA sequence: TGTGCCAGCAGCTTGGTGCGCAGAGCAGGGGAGACCCAGTACTTC.

This rearrangement joins TRBV7-3 to TRBJ2-3, with D possibly matching TRBD2 (7 bases). The V end was cut by 5 bases, the J end by 2 bases, with 11 bases between. Germline V CDR1 and CDR2: SGHTA, FQGTGA. The CDR3 spans 14 residues. The CDR3 loop reads CASSPRGPTDTQYF. As DNA, the CDR3 is TGTGCCAGCAGCCCGCGGGGGCCCACAGATACGCAGTATTTT.

The V and J genes are TRBV29-1 and TRBJ2-3; D perhaps matches TRBD2 (5 bases). Trimming shortened V by 4 bases and J by 1 base, and 6 bases separated the two germline ends. The CDR3 loop spans 12 amino acids. Germline V gene data show CDR1 as SQVTM and CDR2 as ANQGSEA. CDR3 nucleotide sequence: TGCAGCGTTGTCGGGGGCACAGATACGCAGTATTTT. It specifies CSVVGGTDTQYF.

This chain uses TRBV6-1 with TRBJ2-1; 7 nucleotides align to TRBD2. This CDR3 contains 12 residues. Germline assignment: CDR1 MNHNS and CDR2 SASEGT. With V trimmed by 4 bases and J by 8 bases, 2 bases remained unmatched. Here the CDR3 DNA reads TGTGCCAGCAGTGTGACTAGCTATGAGCAGTTCTTC. Protein product: CASSVTSYEQFF.

V usage is TRBV10-3 and J usage is TRBJ2-7; TRBD1 matches at 9 bases. Germline CDR1 is ENHRY and CDR2 is SYGVKD. V was clipped by 6 bases and J by 4 bases; unmatched bases: 10. CDR3 length: 15 amino acids. In nucleotides, the CDR3 is TGTGCCATCAGGCGGGTGGGACAGGGCGGTTACGAGCAGTACTTC. It codes for CAIRRVGQGGYEQYF.

The chain joins TRBV7-9 to TRBJ2-1; the match to TRBD2 covers 11 bases. Trimming cost V 3 bases and J 8 bases; bases outside gene matches: 6. Germline CDR1 is SEHNR and CDR2 is FQNEAQ (reference sequence). This CDR3 has 15 residues. The CDR3 protein is CASSFGLAGGDEQFF. CDR3 DNA: TGTGCCAGCAGCTTTGGTCTAGCGGGGGGTGATGAGCAGTTCTTC.

The J gene is TRBJ2-2, the V gene TRBV18; possibly TRBD1 for D (6 bases). Per germline, CDR1 KGHSH and CDR2 LQKENI. CDR3 size: 18 residues. V was trimmed by 2 bases and J by 3 bases, leaving 19 bases between them. In nucleotides, the CDR3 is TGTGCCAGCTCACCAATGCCCCTTTCGGACAGTCACACCGGGGAGCTGTTTTTT. This sequence encodes CASSPMPLSDSHTGELFF.

The sample holds one count of this clone. V and J are TRBV6-6 and TRBJ2-3, with unresolved D. This CDR3 spans 13 amino acids. V dropped 2 bases and J dropped 2 bases, with 5 bases sitting between them. Per germline, CDR1 MNHNY and CDR2 SVGAGI (reference sequence). DNA of the CDR3: TGTGCCAGCAGTTACACAGTCACAGATACGCAGTATTTT. It codes for CASSYTVTDTQYF.

Only a few counts were recorded for this clone. The genes are TRBV2 and TRBJ2-1; D may be TRBD1 (6 bases). CDR1 SNHLY and CDR2 FYNNEI come from the germline V gene. The CDR3 has 14 residues. Trimming removed 4 bases from V and 2 bases from J, with 9 bases in between. The CDR3, as DNA: TGTGCCAGCAGTGGTACAGGGACCTACAATGAGCAGTTCTTC. The encoded protein is CASSGTGTYNEQFF.

V is TRBV9 and J is TRBJ2-5; D possibly corresponds to TRBD1 (6 bases). Per the germline V gene, CDR1 is SGDLS and CDR2 is YYNGEE. The V gene lost 0 bases and the J gene lost 5 bases, with 11 bases spanning the gap. The CDR3 consists of 14 residues. This CDR3 is CASSVGPQGETQYF. The CDR3 nucleotides are TGTGCCAGCAGCGTAGGCCCACAGGGCGAGACCCAGTACTTC.

The J gene is TRBJ2-7, the V gene TRBV7-8; possibly TRBD2 for D (5 bases). CDR1 is SGHVS and CDR2 is FQNEAQ in the germline V gene. This CDR3 region has 22 residues. Trimming took 1 base from V and 0 from J, leaving 31 bases between them. In nucleotides, the CDR3 is TGTGCCAGCAGCTTAGTCGGGCAGGCAGCCGAGCGGAGCCTGAAGAGCTCCTACGAGCAGTACTTC. Its protein product is CASSLVGQAAERSLKSSYEQYF.

The CDR3 bases are TGTGCCAGCAGCCCGGGACTCCCGGTAGAGCAGTACTTC. Its translation is CASSPGLPVEQYF. The chain employs TRBV7-2 and TRBJ2-7; D is possibly TRBD2 (6 bases). The germline gives CDR1 SGHTA, CDR2 FQGNSA. V was pared by 5 bases and J by 7 bases, with 15 bases between. The CDR3 runs 13 residues.

This clone was seen only a few times. The V call is TRBV29-1, the J call TRBJ1-3, with 7 bases fitting TRBD1. The CDR3 runs to 13 residues. The germline CDR1 and CDR2 sequences are SQVTM and ANQGSEA. V lost 6 bases, J lost 1 base, and 3 bases stayed unmatched. CDR3 sequence reads: CSVLGQSGNTIYF. DNA for the CDR3: TGCAGCGTCTTGGGACAGTCTGGAAACACCATATATTTT.

The chain carries TRBV7-2 and TRBJ2-5; 8 nucleotides match TRBD2. The CDR3 length is 15 residues. Trimming cost V 6 bases and J 5 bases; bases outside gene matches: 11. CDR1 SGHTA and CDR2 FQGNSA come from the germline V gene. Here the CDR3 DNA reads TGTGCCAGCAGTCTGAGGACTAGCAGAGAGGAGACCCAGTACTTC. Its translation is CASSLRTSREETQYF.

The chain joins TRBV6-5 to TRBJ1-2; D may be TRBD1 (6 bases). There are 14 residues in the CDR3. Trimming removed 5 bases at V and 3 bases at J, with 13 bases between. CDR1 is MNHEY, CDR2 SVGAGI, per germline. CDR3 amino acids: CASSEGTTYYGYTF. The CDR3, as DNA: TGTGCCAGCAGTGAAGGGACAACCTACTATGGCTACACCTTC.

The chain has TRBV4-2 and TRBJ2-2; 9 nucleotides match TRBD2. The V gene's germline CDR1 is LGHNA and CDR2 YNFKEQ. The junction had 10 bases not matched to a gene; V was cut back by 0 bases and J by 5 bases. The CDR3 has 18 residues. The chain's CDR3 is CASSQDMVAGDSTGELFF. The CDR3 nucleotides read TGTGCCAGCAGCCAAGATATGGTAGCGGGGGATTCAACCGGGGAGCTGTTTTTT.

The chain recombines TRBV6-1 with TRBJ1-6; the match to TRBD1 covers 9 bases. Germline trimming cut 8 bases from V and 7 bases from J; bases unmatched to any gene: 6. This CDR3 spans 14 amino acids. Germline values: CDR1 MNHNS, CDR2 SASEGT. The CDR3 loop is CASGKGQGNSPLHF. The CDR3 DNA follows: TGTGCCAGCGGCAAAGGACAGGGGAATTCACCCCTCCACTTT.

The chain joins TRBV7-2 to TRBJ2-7, with D tentatively TRBD2 (5 bases). V gave up 4 bases and J gave up 4 bases, with 17 bases separating them. CDR1 is SGHTA, CDR2 FQGNSA, per germline. This CDR3 is built from 15 residues. The CDR3 sequence is CASSSAAGGQYEQYF. CDR3 nucleotide sequence: TGTGCCAGCAGCTCCGCTGCGGGTGGTCAATACGAGCAGTACTTC.

This clone was recorded once. The rearrangement joins TRBV19 to TRBJ2-3; 8 nucleotides line up with TRBD2. J was trimmed by 4 bases and V by 7 bases; bases with no gene match: 7. Germline CDR1 LNHDA, CDR2 SQIVND (reference sequence). This CDR3 is built from 14 residues. CDR3 sequence: CASKTGGPADTQYF. The CDR3 nucleotides are TGTGCCAGTAAAACGGGGGGGCCCGCAGATACGCAGTATTTT.

The chain uses TRBV19 and TRBJ1-1, with D possibly TRBD1 on 6 matching bases. Germline-derived CDR1 and CDR2 are LNHDA and SQIVND (reference sequence). V was cut by 4 bases and J by 0 bases, with 9 bases left in between. This CDR3 is 14 amino acids long. CDR3 sequence: CASSTGQMNTEAFF. CDR3 DNA: TGTGCCAGTAGTACAGGACAGATGAACACTGAAGCTTTCTTT.

The chain links TRBV7-2 to TRBJ1-5, with D possibly TRBD1 on 6 matching bases. The V gene lost 5 bases and the J gene lost 7 bases, with 12 bases spanning the gap. There are 13 residues in the CDR3. Germline CDR1 and CDR2: SGHTA and FQGNSA. The CDR3 loop reads CASSPGVRQPQHF. DNA for the CDR3: TGTGCCAGCAGCCCAGGGGTAAGACAGCCCCAGCATTTT.